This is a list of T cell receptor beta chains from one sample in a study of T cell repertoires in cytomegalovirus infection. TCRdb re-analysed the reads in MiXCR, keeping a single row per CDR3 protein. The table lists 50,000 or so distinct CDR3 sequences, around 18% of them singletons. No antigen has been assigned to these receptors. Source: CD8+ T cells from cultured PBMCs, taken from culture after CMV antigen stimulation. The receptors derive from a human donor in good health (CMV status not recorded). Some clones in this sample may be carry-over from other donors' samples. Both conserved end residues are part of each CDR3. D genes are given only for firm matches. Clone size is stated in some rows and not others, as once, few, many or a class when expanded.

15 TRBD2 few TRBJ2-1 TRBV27 CASSLGAGWGNEQFF TGTGCCAGCAGTTTAGGAGCGGGATGGGGCAATGAGCAGTTCTTC
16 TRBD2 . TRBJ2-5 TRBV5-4 CASSLALAGGMETQYF TGTGCCAGCAGCTTGGCCCTCGCGGGGGGCATGGAGACCCAGTACTTC
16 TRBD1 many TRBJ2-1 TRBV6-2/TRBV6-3 CASMEQGAGSYNEQFF TGTGCCAGCATGGAACAGGGGGCTGGCTCCTACAATGAGCAGTTCTTC
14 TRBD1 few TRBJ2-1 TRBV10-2 CASSPGTGYNEQFF TGCGCCAGCAGCCCCGGGACAGGGTACAATGAGCAGTTCTTC
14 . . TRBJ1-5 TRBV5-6 CASSTGRWNQPQHF TGTGCCAGCAGCACGGGACGGTGGAATCAGCCCCAGCATTTT
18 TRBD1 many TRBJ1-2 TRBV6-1 CATHSDIGQGAHRHGYTF TGTGCCACCCACTCTGACATTGGACAGGGGGCGCATCGACATGGCTACACCTTC
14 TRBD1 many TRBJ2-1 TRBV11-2 CASSSTGNRNEQFF TGTGCCAGCAGCTCGACAGGGAACCGAAATGAGCAGTTCTTC
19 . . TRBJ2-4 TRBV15 CATSSVFTQYPIVKNIQYF TGTGCCACCAGCTCCGTTTTTACGCAGTACCCGATAGTCAAAAACATTCAGTACTTC
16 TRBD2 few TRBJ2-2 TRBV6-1 CASSEAPGGFTGELFF TGTGCCAGCAGTGAAGCGCCGGGGGGGTTCACCGGGGAGCTGTTTTTT
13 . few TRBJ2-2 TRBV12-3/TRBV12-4 CASSLGVPGELFF TGTGCCAGCAGTTTGGGGGTCCCCGGGGAGCTGTTTTTT
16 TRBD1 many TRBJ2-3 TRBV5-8 CASPILGTGGADTQYF TGTGCCAGCCCAATCCTCGGGACAGGGGGCGCGGATACGCAGTATTTT
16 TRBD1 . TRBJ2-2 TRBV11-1 CASSSGTDDRTGELFF TGTGCCAGCAGCTCGGGGACAGATGACCGCACCGGGGAGCTGTTTTTT
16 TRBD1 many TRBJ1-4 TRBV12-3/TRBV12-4 CASSLDRDATNEKLFF TGTGCCAGCAGTTTGGACAGGGACGCAACTAATGAAAAACTGTTTTTT
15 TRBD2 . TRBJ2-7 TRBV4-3 CASSPGVAGAYEQYF TGCGCCAGCAGTCCCGGGGTAGCGGGGGCCTACGAGCAGTACTTC
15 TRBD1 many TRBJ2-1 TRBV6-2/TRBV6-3 CASSKRTGGFNEQFF TGTGCCAGCAGTAAGAGGACAGGGGGCTTCAATGAGCAGTTCTTC
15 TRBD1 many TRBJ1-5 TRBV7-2 CASSPARTGSQPQHF TGTGCCAGCAGCCCCGCCCGGACAGGGAGTCAGCCCCAGCATTTT
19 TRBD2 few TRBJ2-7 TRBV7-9 CASSLGGSGGPSLSYEQYF TGTGCCAGCAGCTTAGGTGGTAGCGGGGGGCCCAGCCTCTCCTACGAGCAGTACTTC
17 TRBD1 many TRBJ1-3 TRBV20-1 CSARANRGSAFENTIYF TGCAGTGCTAGAGCGAACAGGGGATCGGCCTTTGAAAACACCATATATTTT
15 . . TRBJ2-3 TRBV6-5 CASSFLSGGADTQYF TGTGCCAGCAGCTTTCTCAGCGGCGGGGCAGATACGCAGTATTTT
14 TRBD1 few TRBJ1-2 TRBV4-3 CASSQTGANYGYTF TGCGCCAGCAGCCAGACAGGGGCTAACTATGGCTACACCTTC
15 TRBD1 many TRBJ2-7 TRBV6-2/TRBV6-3 CASRAPGTGGHEQYF TGTGCCAGCAGGGCCCCCGGGACAGGGGGCCACGAGCAGTACTTC
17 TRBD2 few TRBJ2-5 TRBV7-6 CASSLARLAGAQETQYF TGTGCCAGCAGCTTAGCCCGACTAGCGGGGGCTCAAGAGACCCAGTACTTC
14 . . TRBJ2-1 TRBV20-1 CSAPWERDYNEQFF TGCAGTGCTCCCTGGGAGCGCGACTACAATGAGCAGTTCTTC
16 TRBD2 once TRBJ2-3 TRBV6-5 CASSPRTSLGTDTQYF TGTGCCAGCAGTCCTCGGACTAGCTTAGGCACAGATACGCAGTATTTT
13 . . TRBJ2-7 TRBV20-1 CSAPQGLRGEQYF TGCAGTGCTCCTCAGGGACTCCGGGGCGAGCAGTACTTC
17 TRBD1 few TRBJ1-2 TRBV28 CASSLIPEGTAGYGYTF TGTGCCAGCAGTTTAATACCAGAGGGGACAGCCGGCTATGGCTACACCTTC
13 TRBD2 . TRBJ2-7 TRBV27 CASRLAASYEQYF TGTGCCAGCAGACTAGCGGCCTCCTACGAGCAGTACTTC
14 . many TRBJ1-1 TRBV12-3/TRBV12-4 CASSLASGSTEAFF TGTGCCAGCAGTTTAGCATCAGGGAGCACTGAAGCTTTCTTT
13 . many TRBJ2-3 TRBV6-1 CASSDHGWDTQYF TGTGCCAGCAGTGACCACGGGTGGGATACGCAGTATTTT
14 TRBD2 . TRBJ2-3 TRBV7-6 CASSSGLAADTQYF TGTGCCAGCAGCTCGGGACTAGCGGCTGATACGCAGTATTTT
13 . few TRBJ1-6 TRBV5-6 CASSLGGDSPLHF TGTGCCAGCAGCTTGGGGGGGGACTCACCCCTCCACTTT
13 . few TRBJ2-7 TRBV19 CASSIGAGYEQYF TGTGCCAGTAGTATAGGGGCAGGATACGAGCAGTACTTC
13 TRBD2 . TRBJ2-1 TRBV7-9 CASRESGGFEQFF TGTGCCAGCAGGGAGAGCGGGGGCTTTGAGCAGTTCTTC
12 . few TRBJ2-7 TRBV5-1 CASSLWGYEQYF TGCGCCAGCAGCTTGTGGGGCTACGAGCAGTACTTC
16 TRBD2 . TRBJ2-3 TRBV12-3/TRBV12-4 CASSLFAGGISDTQYF TGTGCCAGCAGTTTGTTCGCGGGGGGTATATCAGATACGCAGTATTTT